The table lists the clone carrying this T cell receptor beta chain with a count of one. Antigen unknown. This sample was taken from a study of cytomegalovirus exposure and HLA in healthy donors. Study information: The Caucasian-associated ancestry cluster held roughly 78% of roughly 400 genotyped donors.

Whole-study results and caveats: Later analysis found that TCR beta chains associated with HLA were more clonally expanded than other, equally common chains. Analyses of presence and absence presupposed an approximately uniform sequencing depth across donors.

With 1 base clipped from V and 9 bases from J, the junction kept 7 bases outside the gene matches. Germline V gene sequence: CDR1 MDHEN, CDR2 SYDVKM. CDR3 length: 15 residues. The primer mix had 60 Vbeta and 13 Jbeta primers. Libraries were prepared by immunoSEQ multiplex PCR; TCRdb keeps only in-frame clonotypes and omits some of them. The sample shows roughly 180,000 clones, 85% of them seen only once. Healthy bone marrow donors made up the donor group. This rearrangement joins TRBV28 to TRBJ2-1, with 9 bases aligning to TRBD2. The clonotype comes from a boy younger than 10 in good health and CMV-seronegative. The sample was PBMCs. DNA for the CDR3: TGTGCCAGCAGTTTATCGTTTAGCGGGAGAGGTGAGCAGTTCTTC. Its protein is CASSLSFSGRGEQFF.